The present TCR beta chain was sequenced within a study of T cells in Graves' hyperthyroidism and ophthalmopathy. About the research overall: Pretreatment peripheral blood was obtained at initial diagnosis.

This clonotype was picked up a small number of times. TCR beta CDR3 region amplification was performed from RNA transcripts. Using the HTBI primer set, a first-round RT-PCR was run on the TCR CDR3. MiXCR, run by TCRdb on the multiplex PCR reads, gives a single entry per CDR3 protein. The sample comprises about 510,000 distinct CDR3 sequences, 13% to 15% of which are singletons, and roughly 13% rests with the top ten. The CDR3 contains 14 residues. In germline, CDR1 is MNHNS, CDR2 SASEGT. The ends were cut back, 4 bases at V and 0 bases at J, with 9 bases in the middle. Sequenced material: blood. The origin of this receptor is a woman between 40 and 55 years old with Graves' hyperthyroidism. This chain links TRBV6-1 with TRBJ1-1, with D possibly TRBD1 on 5 matching bases. The CDR3 DNA follows: TGTGCCAGCAGTGTCAAACAGGTGAACACTGAAGCTTTCTTT. Translated: CASSVKQVNTEAFF.